This TCR beta chain was identified during a study of T cells in Graves' hyperthyroidism and ophthalmopathy. Study-wide context: Peripheral blood sampling occurred at initial diagnosis, before any treatment.

Only a few counts were recorded for this clonotype. The antigen is unknown. Amplified TCR beta CDR3 regions derived from RNA transcripts. First-round RT-PCR targeting the TCR CDR3 was performed with the HTBI primer set. TCRdb called the multiplex PCR reads again in MiXCR, with one record for every CDR3 protein. In the table there are 700,000 or so distinct CDR3 sequences, 16% of which are singletons. Deletions cut 8 bases from V and 4 bases from J, with 16 bases between. The CDR3 is 14 amino acids. General study points: Most thyroid-expanded clonotypes above 0.001 were also found in blood.

This chain uses TRBV12-3 or TRBV12-4 with TRBJ2-3, with D maybe TRBD1 (6 bases). The sequencing sample was made of blood. The receptor comes from a man aged 18 to 29 with Graves' hyperthyroidism. The CDR3 region is CASQFQGYSDTQYF. The CDR3 DNA reads as TGTGCCAGCCAATTCCAGGGGTATTCAGATACGCAGTATTTT.